This is a list of T cell receptor beta chains from one sample in a study of CD8 T cells in ankylosing spondylitis. TCRdb re-called the 5' RACE reads with MiXCR, one entry per CDR3 protein. The data show around 430,000 distinct CDR3 sequences, under 20% seen once. Sequencing was performed on blood, either unsorted or a sorted T cell fraction (not recorded which). Source of these receptors: a male donor with ankylosing spondylitis. Both conserved end residues are part of each CDR3. D genes are given only for firm matches. The listing skips clone size in some rows; elsewhere it reads once, few, many or a size class.

D gene | clone size | J gene | V gene | CDR3 length | CDR3 protein
TRBD1 | . | TRBJ2-7 | TRBV28 | 15 | CASSSGQESSYEQYF
TRBD2 | . | TRBJ2-3 | TRBV7-9 | 15 | CASSTLAGYGDTQYF
TRBD1 | . | TRBJ2-5 | TRBV3-1 | 15 | CASSVGQGIIETQYF
TRBD1 | . | TRBJ2-3 | TRBV3-1 | 15 | CASSQAGTGADTQYF
TRBD1 | few | TRBJ1-2 | TRBV12-3/TRBV12-4 | 15 | CASSSFGQGNYGYTF
TRBD1 | few | TRBJ2-2 | TRBV24-1 | 15 | CATSDSGTATGELFF
. | many | TRBJ1-6 | TRBV5-1 | 15 | CASSLAVDMRSPLHF
TRBD1 | once | TRBJ2-7 | TRBV11-2 | 15 | CASSYGDRAPYEQYF
. | few | TRBJ1-4 | TRBV5-5 | 15 | CASSENGATNEKLFF
TRBD1 | few | TRBJ1-6 | TRBV7-2 | 15 | CASSLAAGGGSPLHF
TRBD1 | . | TRBJ2-5 | TRBV3-1 | 16 | CASSIRGTGASETQYF
. | . | TRBJ1-3 | TRBV29-1 | 14 | CSVAVKGPGDTIYF
TRBD2 | few | TRBJ2-3 | TRBV7-9 | 17 | CASSLLAGETFTDTQYF
TRBD2 | . | TRBJ2-1 | TRBV28 | 16 | CASSLHSGSYGDEQFF
TRBD1 | many | TRBJ1-1 | TRBV5-1 | 17 | CASSSGQGTIMNTEAFF
TRBD2 | few | TRBJ2-1 | TRBV4-3 | 15 | CASSQGGLGGNEQFF
. | . | TRBJ1-1 | TRBV12-3/TRBV12-4 | 15 | CASSSRWGSGTEAFF
TRBD2 | few | TRBJ2-3 | TRBV9 | 17 | CASSVDPTSGSADTQYF
TRBD2 | many | TRBJ2-1 | TRBV5-5 | 16 | CASSLGEGSLYNEQFF
TRBD2 | few | TRBJ2-2 | TRBV6-5 | 16 | CASKFGTSSNTGELFF
. | few | TRBJ2-2 | TRBV6-2/TRBV6-3 | 16 | CASSHLGTKNTGELFF
TRBD1 | . | TRBJ1-4 | TRBV4-2 | 15 | CASAIDRGRDEKLFF